The 31 T cell receptor beta chains listed next were all sequenced from one sample in a study of regulatory T cells in long-lasting Graves disease. Arm-PCR of CDR3 regions and iRepertoire HTBI primers were used to build TCR beta libraries. Using its own MiXCR run on the multiplex PCR reads, TCRdb lists one record per CDR3 protein. The sample lists around 400,000 distinct CDR3 sequences; over 9.5% were seen once. Time point noted: newly diagnosed GD, antithyroid drugs for less than 3 months. Scientists built the TCR library using RNA that was extracted from PBMCs. The data also belong to a second study, concerning T cells in Graves' hyperthyroidism and ophthalmopathy.

The sequencing here drew on peripheral blood mononuclear cells (PBMCs), taken at new diagnosis, from a patient treated with antithyroid drugs. The receptor source for this set is a woman aged 18-35 years with Graves disease.

Only a few counts were recorded for this clonotype. The J gene is TRBJ2-2, the V gene TRBV5-8, with 8 bases matching TRBD2. Germline lookup yields CDR1 SGHTS and CDR2 YDEGEE. The CDR3 extends over 17 amino acids. V dropped 4 bases and J dropped 2; count of bases not matched to a gene: 10. For the CDR3, the DNA is TGTGCCAGCAGCCCACGCGTAGCGGGGCCAAACACCGGGGAGCTGTTTTTT. Protein sequence: CASSPRVAGPNTGELFF.

This clonotype was seen ten or more times. J is TRBJ2-1 and V is TRBV7-9; D tentatively reads TRBD1 or TRBD2 (6 bases each). Germline V gives CDR1 SEHNR, CDR2 FQNEAQ (reference sequence). The CDR3 consists of 19 residues. V was cut by 3 bases and J by 2 bases, with 23 bases left in between. The CDR3 DNA follows: TGTGCCAGCAGCTTTGCACGGGGGCAGTCTCACTATCCCTACAATGAGCAGTTCTTC. Translation gives CASSFARGQSHYPYNEQFF.

This clonotype was counted once. A much larger clone differs from this one at a single base, so this may be a read error. CDR3 protein: CTSSLNRQTDTQYF. DNA for the CDR3: TGTACCAGCAGCCTGAACCGGCAGACAGATACGCAGTATTTT. This chain joins TRBV7-9 and TRBJ2-3; D call uncertain. There are 14 residues in the CDR3. Germline V CDR1 and CDR2: SEHNR, FQNEAQ (reference sequence).

This clonotype was picked up many times. This chain joins TRBV6-1 and TRBJ2-2; 8 bases align to TRBD1. The CDR3 totals 17 residues. CDR1 is MNHNS and CDR2 is SASEGT in the germline V gene. J was trimmed by 8 bases and V by 6 bases; bases with no gene match: 17. The CDR3 spells CASRSGQGLSLGGELFF. As DNA, the CDR3 is TGTGCCAGCAGGAGTGGACAGGGCCTTTCTTTAGGAGGGGAGCTGTTTTTT.

Ten or more counts support this clonotype. J is TRBJ2-1 and V is TRBV5-1, with D uncertain. Germline CDR1 reads SGHRS; CDR2 reads YFSETQ. Trimming shortened V by 2 bases and J by 6 bases, and 12 bases separated the two germline ends. The CDR3 extends over 14 amino acids. CDR3 DNA sequence: TGCGCCAGCAGCTTACCCGGATTGGGCAATGAGCAGTTCTTC. Encoded protein: CASSLPGLGNEQFF.

This clonotype has ten or more counts. The gene calls are TRBV6-1 and TRBJ1-5, with TRBD1 matching over 7 bases. Per germline, CDR1 MNHNS and CDR2 SASEGT. This CDR3 region has 17 residues. Unmatched junction bases numbered 12, after V lost 7 bases and J lost 0 bases. CDR3 residues: CASTYRDRQYSNQPQHF. DNA of the CDR3: TGTGCCAGCACCTACCGGGACAGACAATATAGCAATCAGCCCCAGCATTTT.

The table lists this clonotype with many counts. The V call is TRBV30, the J call TRBJ2-1, with a possible D match to TRBD2 (6 bases). The CDR3 runs to 15 residues. Germline loops: CDR1 GTSNPN, CDR2 SVGIG (reference sequence). Trimming shortened V by 3 bases and J by 7 bases, and 19 bases separated the two germline ends. CDR3 DNA sequence: TGTGCCTGGAGCTACGCGGGGACTGGGGAGAATGAGCAGTTCTTC. It encodes CAWSYAGTGENEQFF.

This clonotype was found many times. This sequence joins TRBV6-1 and TRBJ2-7; 8 bases are a match to TRBD2. V was pared by 8 bases and J by 3 bases, with 9 bases of the junction left unmatched. The CDR3 totals 14 residues. CDR1 is MNHNS, CDR2 SASEGT, per germline. This CDR3 is CASSSLSGSYEQYF. For the CDR3, the DNA is TGTGCCAGCTCGAGTCTAAGCGGGAGCTACGAGCAGTACTTC.

This clonotype occurred many times. The chain employs TRBV7-2 and TRBJ2-5; TRBD2 matches 10 bases. V lost 2 bases, J lost 2 bases, and 2 bases stayed unmatched. This CDR3 region has 15 residues. Germline V lookup: CDR1 SGHTA, CDR2 FQGNSA. CDR3 nucleotide sequence: TGTGCCAGCAGCTTAATAGCGGGGGGACAAGAGACCCAGTACTTC. It encodes CASSLIAGGQETQYF.

This clonotype was picked up a small number of times. The chain has TRBV2 and TRBJ1-1; D remains unclear. Germline assignment: CDR1 SNHLY and CDR2 FYNNEI. V lost 7 bases and J 5 bases, leaving 8 bases between the germline ends. The CDR3 runs to 11 residues. This CDR3 reads CASTYATEAFF. CDR3 sequence (DNA): TGTGCCAGCACCTATGCAACTGAAGCTTTCTTT.

On this clonotype: Sequence at one end of the junction differs from germline and may be a read error. The genes are TRBV15 and TRBJ1-1; 8 bases align to TRBD1. CDR3 size: 16 residues. Germline assignment: CDR1 LNHNV and CDR2 YYDKDF (reference sequence). CDR3 nucleotides: TGTGTCACCAGCGAGAGCAGGGGGCTGCTGAACACTGAAGCTTTCTTT. Residues: CVTSESRGLLNTEAFF.

This clonotype was observed a handful of times. The V and J genes are TRBV20-1 and TRBJ2-7; D remains unclear. This CDR3 contains 12 residues. V was pared by 3 bases and J by 2 bases, with 8 bases between. Germline V gives CDR1 DFQATT, CDR2 SNEGSKA (reference sequence). CDR3 amino acids: CSASLVTYEQYF. CDR3 coding DNA: TGCAGTGCTAGTTTAGTAACCTACGAGCAGTACTTC.

This clonotype appeared a few times. The chain combines TRBV6-2 or TRBV6-3 with TRBJ1-2; weak D call: TRBD1 (5 bases). Germline assignment: CDR1 MNHEY and CDR2 SVGEGT. With 5 bases removed from V and 0 bases from J, the gap between germline ends came to 13 bases. CDR3 length equals 15 residues. The CDR3 region has the DNA TGTGCCAGCAGTACGGAGGGACGGCCTAACTATGGCTACACCTTC. Protein sequence: CASSTEGRPNYGYTF.

This clonotype has at least ten counts. The CDR3 reads CSVLSGGDYGYTF. The CDR3 coding sequence is TGCAGCGTCTTAAGCGGGGGCGACTATGGCTACACCTTC. The chain has TRBV29-1 and TRBJ1-2, with D possibly TRBD1 on 6 matching bases. CDR1 and CDR2 from the germline V gene are SQVTM and ANQGSEA. CDR3 length equals 13 residues. Between the trimmed V and J ends, which lost 6 bases and 3 bases, there was a span of 14 bases.

This clonotype was recorded many times. V gene TRBV6-4 combines with J gene TRBJ2-1; 8 bases match TRBD2. The ends lost 0 bases at V and 10 bases at J; junction bases unmatched: 8. CDR1 is MRHNA and CDR2 is SNTAGT in the germline V gene. This CDR3 has 15 amino acids. This chain's CDR3 is CASSDSIGGVVEQFF. The CDR3 region has the DNA TGTGCCAGCAGTGACTCAATCGGGGGGGTCGTGGAGCAGTTCTTC.

This clonotype has a handful of counts. This chain links TRBV6-5 with TRBJ2-1; tentatively, D is TRBD2 (5 bases). Trimming removed 2 bases at V and 4 bases at J, with 12 bases between. Germline V CDR1 and CDR2: MNHEY, SVGAGI. This CDR3 is built from 15 residues. This CDR3 is CASSYAFGDYNEQFF. The DNA for the CDR3 is TGTGCCAGCAGTTACGCGTTCGGGGATTACAATGAGCAGTTCTTC.

Many counts were recorded for this clonotype. The chain has TRBV20-1 and TRBJ1-1; D remains ambiguous. This CDR3 is 14 amino acids long. The V end was cut by 6 bases, the J end by 1 base, with 15 bases between. Looked up from germline, CDR1 is DFQATT and CDR2 is SNEGSKA (reference sequence). CDR3 in amino acids: CSAQEVRRNTEAFF. CDR3 DNA: TGCAGTGCCCAGGAAGTCCGAAGGAACACTGAAGCTTTCTTT.

This clonotype has a handful of counts. CDR3 sequence: CAWQKGFQETQYF. DNA of the CDR3: TGTGCCTGGCAAAAGGGTTTCCAAGAGACCCAGTACTTC. This rearrangement joins TRBV30 to TRBJ2-5; D ambiguous. The CDR3 length is 13 residues. CDR1 and CDR2 (germline): GTSNPN, SVGIG (reference sequence). The germline V and J ends were trimmed by 5 bases and 1 base, with 11 bases remaining between them. Based on the CDR3 plus reference TRBV30 and TRBJ2-5, the full variable domain is SQTIHQWPATLVQPVGSPLSLECTVEGTSNPNLYWYRQAAGRGLQLLFYSVGIGQISSEVPQNLSASRPQDRQFILSSKKLLLSDSGFYLCAWQKGFQETQYFGPGTRLLVL.

This clonotype has ten or more counts. V is TRBV28 and J is TRBJ1-1, with TRBD1 matching 8 bases. The J segment lost 4 bases and the V segment lost 5 bases, leaving 6 bases of the junction unmatched. The CDR3 has 14 residues. Germline-derived CDR1 and CDR2 are MDHEN and SYDVKM. The CDR3 loop is CASSPGGAGTEAFF. DNA for the CDR3: TGTGCCAGCAGTCCAGGGGGCGCGGGCACTGAAGCTTTCTTT.

V and J are TRBV27 and TRBJ2-1; 10 nucleotides line up with TRBD2. Germline assignment: CDR1 MNHEY and CDR2 SMNVEV (reference sequence). The ends lost 3 bases at V and 8 bases at J; junction bases unmatched: 13. CDR3 size: 17 residues. The CDR3 reads CASSFMQSGRAGDEQFF. CDR3 nucleotide sequence: TGTGCCAGCAGTTTTATGCAAAGCGGGAGGGCAGGGGATGAGCAGTTCTTC.

The CDR3 coding sequence is TGCAGTGCTACGAGTGTCAGCAATCAGCCCCAGCATTTT. Translated: CSATSVSNQPQHF. The chain joins TRBV20-1 to TRBJ1-5, with D unclear. CDR1 and CDR2 from the germline V gene are DFQATT and SNEGSKA (reference sequence). Trimming shortened V by 4 bases and J by 1 base, and 8 bases separated the two germline ends. The CDR3 sequence is 13 residues long.

There are a few counts of this clonotype. The chain couples TRBV6-1 to TRBJ1-6; D perhaps matches TRBD1 (5 bases). The CDR3 has 14 residues. Germline V CDR1 and CDR2: MNHNS, SASEGT. Trimming stripped 4 bases from V and 7 bases from J, with 11 bases between. Written as DNA, the CDR3 is TGTGCCAGCAGTGCCGGGACGGGGAATTCACCCCTCCACTTT. Its translation: CASSAGTGNSPLHF.

There are many counts of this clonotype. The chain couples TRBV5-1 to TRBJ2-3; perhaps TRBD2 as D (6 bases). Germline assignment: CDR1 SGHRS and CDR2 YFSETQ. The CDR3 length is 13 residues. V lost 3 bases and J lost 10, with 15 bases in between. The CDR3 DNA sequence: TGCGCCAGCAGCTCGGGACCCGGGGGAGCGCAGTATTTT. It translates to CASSSGPGGAQYF. The complete variable domain, with remaining parts taken from reference TRBV5-1 and TRBJ2-3, reads KAGVTQTPRYLIKTRGQQVTLSCSPISGHRSVSWYQQTPGQGLQFLFEYFSETQRNKGNFPGRFSGRQFSNSRSEMNVSTLELGDSALYLCASSSGPGGAQYFGPGTRLTVL.

The chain recombines TRBV7-9 with TRBJ2-7; 7 bases are shared with TRBD2. The CDR3 length is 16 residues. The germline V gene has CDR1 SEHNR and CDR2 FQNEAQ (reference sequence). V was clipped by 1 base and J by 0 bases; unmatched bases: 6. In nucleotides, the CDR3 is TGTGCCAGCAGCTTAGTTCCGGGGGAGGGCTCCTACGAGCAGTACGTC. Translating it yields CASSLVPGEGSYEQYV.

At least ten counts were recorded for this clonotype. The chain employs TRBV20-1 and TRBJ1-6; D remains unclear. Between the trimmed V and J ends, which lost 1 base and 8 bases, there was a span of 15 bases. The germline CDR1 and CDR2 sequences are DFQATT and SNEGSKA (reference sequence). The CDR3 covers 15 residues. CDR3 loop: CSARAREVPDSPLHF. The CDR3 coding sequence is TGCAGTGCTAGAGCCAGAGAAGTACCGGATTCACCCCTCCACTTT.

This clonotype has only a few counts. V and J are TRBV7-9 and TRBJ2-3; D is ambiguous. Germline V gene sequence: CDR1 SEHNR, CDR2 FQNEAQ (reference sequence). The ends were cut back, 2 bases at V and 0 bases at J, with 9 bases in the middle. This CDR3 comprises 15 residues. The DNA for the CDR3 is TGTGCCAGCAGCTTACACTCCTCCAGCACAGATACGCAGTATTTT. This sequence encodes CASSLHSSSTDTQYF.

This clonotype was seen ten or more times. The CDR3 is CASSSQTGTWYNEQFF. Written as DNA, the CDR3 is TGTGCCAGCAGTTCTCAAACCGGGACTTGGTACAATGAGCAGTTCTTC. This chain joins TRBV28 and TRBJ2-1; maybe TRBD2 (6 bases). The CDR3 has 16 amino acids. Trimming shortened V by 4 bases and J by 4 bases, and 17 bases separated the two germline ends. Germline lookup yields CDR1 MDHEN and CDR2 SYDVKM.

This clonotype was counted between two and nine times. The chain carries TRBV10-3 and TRBJ1-1; D not certain. V lost 6 bases, J lost 5 bases, and 16 bases lay in between. Germline V gene lookup returns CDR1 ENHRY and CDR2 SYGVKD. This CDR3 comprises 14 residues. The CDR3 region is CAIRLSLTETEAFF. In nucleotides, the CDR3 is TGTGCCATCAGGCTATCCCTCACGGAAACTGAAGCTTTCTTT.

This clonotype was counted only a few times. The rearrangement links TRBV5-5 to TRBJ2-7; D may be TRBD2 (5 bases). Trimming shortened V by 0 bases and J by 0 bases, and 10 bases separated the two germline ends. This CDR3 spans 15 amino acids. The V gene's germline CDR1 is SGHKS and CDR2 YYEKEE (reference sequence). CDR3 loop: CASSLGLAPSYEQYV. DNA for the CDR3: TGTGCCAGCAGCTTGGGGCTAGCACCCTCCTACGAGCAGTACGTC.

This clonotype occurred many times. The chain employs TRBV7-2 and TRBJ2-7; 8 bases line up with TRBD1. This CDR3 has 14 residues. Trimming took 1 base from V and 4 from J; bases not matched to a gene: 3. The V gene's germline CDR1 is SGHTA and CDR2 FQGNSA. The CDR3 here is CASSLGTGTYEQYV. The DNA for the CDR3 is TGTGCCAGCAGCTTAGGGACAGGGACTTACGAGCAGTACGTC.

At least ten counts were recorded for this clonotype. The junction does not match germline at one end; this may be a read error. The V call is TRBV6-5, the J call TRBJ1-1; no clear D. The CDR3 has 16 amino acids. Per the germline V gene, CDR1 is MNHEY and CDR2 is SVGAGI. CDR3 nucleotides: TGTGCCAGCAGTTACTCGAGGGTTGGAGCGAACACTGAAGCCTTCTTT. It translates to CASSYSRVGANTEAFF.